Below, one TCR beta chain is given with its context. This entry is derived from a study of blood T cell repertoires in COVID-19. Whole-study context: Samples representing acute and convalescent COVID-19 were sourced from the United States, Italy and Spain. The analysed material was cDNA or gDNA that came from T cells, B-cell-depleted T cells, or PBMCs.

Methods used by the authors: Reference gene primers were amplified, and this amplification served to estimate nucleated cell counts. Generated by immunoSEQ multiplex PCR, the TCRdb table keeps only in-frame clones and is missing some. V, J and clone size are taken as reported in that table, and D and trimming were inferred from the DNA itself. The table lists around 260,000 clones, around 90% of them singletons. Germline V CDR1 and CDR2: WNHNN, SYGVQD (reference sequence). V lost 10 bases and J lost 2, with 18 bases in between. The CDR3 contains 15 residues. Seattle participants joined during active infection and were tracked over time.

This clonotype was obtained from a person between 18 and 30 years old with COVID-19, enrolled during active disease. Sequencing was performed on peripheral blood. The chain combines TRBV10-1 with TRBJ1-3, with D maybe TRBD1 (5 bases). This CDR3 is CANPPTGAPGNTIYF. As DNA, the CDR3 is TGCGCCAACCCACCCACAGGAGCTCCTGGAAACACCATATATTTT.